Listed here are 25 T cell receptor beta chains from one sample, sequenced in a study of blood T cell repertoires in COVID-19. TCRdb keeps only in-frame clones here, not all; method: immunoSEQ multiplex PCR. The repertoire holds 200,000 to 250,000 clones, with around 85% as singletons. Source material: peripheral blood. The receptors come from a man in his 60s with acute or convalescent COVID-19.

This chain uses TRBV28 with TRBJ1-2; TRBD1 matches 10 bases. CDR1 is MDHEN, CDR2 SYDVKM, per germline. V was clipped by 1 base and J by 8 bases; unmatched bases: 7. The CDR3 length is 15 residues. The CDR3 region has the DNA TGTGCCAGCAGTTTATCCGGGACAGGGGCTGGCGGCTACACCTTC. This codes for CASSLSGTGAGGYTF.

The V and J genes are TRBV28 and TRBJ1-1, with TRBD1 matching 9 bases. V dropped 0 bases and J dropped 2; count of bases not matched to a gene: 4. The CDR3 runs to 16 residues. Per the germline V gene, CDR1 is MDHEN and CDR2 is SYDVKM. Here the CDR3 DNA reads TGTGCCAGCAGTTTATGGGGGGACAGGGCAAACACTGAAGCTTTCTTT. It codes for CASSLWGDRANTEAFF.

The genes are TRBV3-1 (or the pseudogene TRBV3-2) and TRBJ2-1, with TRBD2 matching 7 bases. CDR3 length equals 14 residues. Losses at the gene ends were 4 bases for V and 9 bases for J; bases not matched to a gene: 9. The germline V gene has CDR1 LGHDT and CDR2 YNNKEL (reference sequence). The CDR3: CASSPQGGPGEQFF. DNA for the CDR3: TGTGCCAGCAGCCCTCAGGGAGGGCCTGGTGAGCAGTTCTTC.

The chain couples TRBV6-2 or TRBV6-3 to TRBJ2-5; tentative D call: TRBD2 (5 bases). V lost 5 bases, J lost 5 bases, and 15 bases lay in between. Germline V gene sequence: CDR1 MNHEY, CDR2 SVGEGT. This CDR3 contains 14 residues. CDR3 in DNA: TGTGCCAGCAGTCGTCAGCGGTCGTGGGAGACCCAGTACTTC. It translates to CASSRQRSWETQYF.

The chain has TRBV2 and TRBJ2-5; tentative D call: TRBD2 (5 bases). The V end lost 3 bases, the J end lost 4 bases, and 12 bases lay between the germline ends. There are 14 residues in the CDR3. Germline V CDR1 and CDR2: SNHLY, FYNNEI. CDR3 protein: CASSDRGGRETQYF. Written as DNA, the CDR3 is TGTGCCAGCAGTGATCGGGGTGGTAGAGAGACCCAGTACTTC.

This clone occurred a few times. The V call is TRBV4-1, the J call TRBJ1-1; 8 positions match TRBD1. Unmatched junction bases numbered 3, after V lost 1 base and J lost 5 bases. This CDR3 contains 14 residues. CDR1 is MGHRA, CDR2 YSYEKL, per germline. This CDR3 reads CASSQGQGATEAFF. The CDR3 region has the DNA TGCGCCAGCAGCCAAGGGCAGGGGGCTACTGAAGCTTTCTTT.

Comments on this clone: Mismatch with germline at one junction end may stem from a read error. This chain uses TRBV11-1 with TRBJ2-7; 9 bases are a match to TRBD1. The germline V gene has CDR1 SGHAT and CDR2 FQDESV (reference sequence). This CDR3 has 16 residues. In DNA, the CDR3 is TGTGCCAGCAGCTTAGCGGGAGGGACAGGGTCCTCCGAGCAGTACTTC. The encoded protein is CASSLAGGTGSSEQYF.

This rearrangement joins TRBV4-2 to TRBJ1-3; D unclear. V dropped 0 bases and J dropped 2 bases, with 11 bases sitting between them. CDR1 and CDR2 (germline): LGHNA, YNFKEQ. The CDR3 is 16 amino acids. CDR3 sequence (DNA): TGTGCCAGCAGCCAAGAATGGGGAGAGACTGGAAACACCATATATTTT. As protein: CASSQEWGETGNTIYF.

The chain couples TRBV5-1 to TRBJ1-4, with 8 bases aligning to TRBD1. This CDR3 spans 15 amino acids. The J segment lost 3 bases and the V segment lost 4 bases, leaving 5 bases of the junction unmatched. Germline CDR1 reads SGHRS; CDR2 reads YFSETQ. The CDR3 loop is CASSIGQGPNEKLFF. CDR3 DNA sequence: TGCGCCAGCAGCATCGGACAGGGCCCTAATGAAAAACTGTTTTTT.

V gene TRBV28 combines with J gene TRBJ2-7, with D perhaps TRBD1 (6 bases). From germline, CDR1 is MDHEN and CDR2 SYDVKM. Deletions cut 4 bases from V and 2 bases from J, with 12 bases between. The CDR3 spans 14 residues. DNA for the CDR3: TGTGCCAGCAGTTCTCCGGGACAAGCCTACGAGCAGTACTTC. This codes for CASSSPGQAYEQYF.

This sequence joins TRBV25-1 and TRBJ2-2, with D possibly being TRBD1 (5 bases). The germline V and J ends were trimmed by 3 bases and 7 bases, with 21 bases remaining between them. Germline lookup yields CDR1 MGHDK and CDR2 SYGVNS. The length of the CDR3 is 17 residues. CDR3 bases: TGTGCCAGCAGTGACCGAACATTCTTGGACATAAGCGGGGAGCTGTTTTTT. This sequence encodes CASSDRTFLDISGELFF. The entire variable domain, with the rest obtained from reference TRBV25-1 and TRBJ2-2, is as follows: EADIYQTPRYLVIGTGKKITLECSQTMGHDKMYWYQQDPGMELHLIHYSYGVNSTEKGDLSSESTVSRIRTEHFPLTLESARPSHTSQYLCASSDRTFLDISGELFFGEGSRLTVL.

J is TRBJ1-1 and V is TRBV4-3, with D unclear. This CDR3 has 17 amino acids. Germline assignment: CDR1 LGHNA and CDR2 YSLEER. The V gene lost 3 bases and the J gene lost 1 base, with 18 bases spanning the gap. The CDR3 is CASSQTERGLPNTEAFF. DNA for the CDR3: TGCGCCAGCAGCCAGACGGAACGAGGGTTGCCGAACACTGAAGCTTTCTTT.

This chain joins TRBV6-5 and TRBJ2-1, with D maybe TRBD1 (5 bases). V lost 6 bases and J 8 bases, leaving 11 bases between the germline ends. CDR3 length: 12 residues. Germline CDR1 reads MNHEY; CDR2 reads SVGAGI. The chain's CDR3 is CASRQGFYEQFF. The CDR3 DNA sequence: TGTGCCAGCAGGCAGGGTTTCTATGAGCAGTTCTTC.

The table lists this clone with a few counts. This chain joins TRBV6-6 and TRBJ2-7, with 13 bases that match TRBD2. V was clipped by 8 bases and J by 6 bases; unmatched bases: 10. The CDR3 loop spans 15 amino acids. Germline CDR1 reads MNHNY; CDR2 reads SVGAGI (reference sequence). The CDR3, as DNA: TGTGCCAGCCTCCCAAGACTAGCGGGAGGTCCCGAGCAGTACTTC. Residues: CASLPRLAGGPEQYF.

This clone appeared a single time. The chain has TRBV24-1 and TRBJ2-7, with D perhaps TRBD2 (6 bases). This CDR3 comprises 14 residues. CDR1 and CDR2 from the germline V gene are KGHDR and SFDVKD. V was pared by 5 bases and J by 3 bases, with 13 bases between. Written as DNA, the CDR3 is TGTGCCACCAGTGGTCCAGAGGGAGGCTACGAGCAGTACTTC. Its protein product is CATSGPEGGYEQYF.

The chain combines TRBV4-2 with TRBJ2-7; TRBD1 is a possible D gene (6 bases). CDR1 and CDR2 (germline): LGHNA, YNFKEQ. This CDR3 contains 14 residues. Trimming shortened V by 4 bases and J by 3 bases, and 13 bases separated the two germline ends. The CDR3 spells CASSPPGQNYEQYF. The CDR3 region has the DNA TGTGCCAGCAGCCCACCCGGACAGAACTACGAGCAGTACTTC.

The rearrangement links TRBV30 to TRBJ1-1, with 7 bases matching TRBD1. CDR1 GTSNPN and CDR2 SVGIG come from the germline V gene (reference sequence). This CDR3 region has 14 residues. After removal of 1 base from V and 0 bases from J, the junction contained 2 bases not matched to a gene. DNA of the CDR3: TGTGCCTGGAGTGAGGGACAGATGAACACTGAAGCTTTCTTT. The encoded protein is CAWSEGQMNTEAFF.

The chain uses TRBV7-9 and TRBJ2-1, with 8 bases matching TRBD2. The V gene's germline CDR1 is SEHNR and CDR2 FQNEAQ (reference sequence). With V trimmed by 3 bases and J by 7 bases, 5 bases remained unmatched. This CDR3 is 14 amino acids long. CDR3 coding DNA: TGTGCCAGCAGCTTTGGACTAGCAAGAAATGAGCAGTTCTTC. Translating it yields CASSFGLARNEQFF.

For this clone: The sample carries other DNA sequences with the same CDR3. The chain employs TRBV5-4 and TRBJ2-2; D gene uncertain. The CDR3 length is 14 residues. Trimming cost V 0 bases and J 2 bases, with 5 bases left between them. The V gene's germline CDR1 is SGHNT and CDR2 YYREEE (reference sequence). The CDR3 coding sequence is TGTGCCAGCAGCTTGGAATCAAACACCGGGGAGCTGTTTTTT. Its translation: CASSLESNTGELFF.

The J gene is TRBJ2-3, the V gene TRBV7-2; D is perhaps TRBD1 (5 bases). The V gene lost 11 bases and the J gene lost 1 base, with 13 bases spanning the gap. CDR1 and CDR2 (germline): SGHTA, FQGNSA. The CDR3 consists of 13 residues. The CDR3: CAERGRGTDTQYF. DNA of the CDR3: TGTGCCGAAAGGGGTCGGGGCACAGATACGCAGTATTTT.

In its sample, this clone was seen once. The chain recombines TRBV28 with TRBJ1-4, with no clear D. Germline V gene sequence: CDR1 MDHEN, CDR2 SYDVKM. Trimming took 6 bases from V and 6 from J, leaving 14 bases between them. CDR3 size: 14 residues. The CDR3 protein is CASSTPGSHEKLFF. CDR3 in DNA: TGTGCCAGCAGCACTCCGGGGAGCCATGAAAAACTGTTTTTT.

The chain employs TRBV5-1 and TRBJ1-3, with unresolved D. CDR3 length equals 16 residues. Trimming shortened V by 0 bases and J by 4 bases, and 14 bases separated the two germline ends. Germline V gene sequence: CDR1 SGHRS, CDR2 YFSETQ. In DNA, the CDR3 is TGCGCCAGCAGCTTGGGACTTTTCTTAACGGGAAACACCATATATTTT. It yields the protein CASSLGLFLTGNTIYF. The variable domain in full, with the rest retrieved from reference TRBV5-1 and TRBJ1-3, is KAGVTQTPRYLIKTRGQQVTLSCSPISGHRSVSWYQQTPGQGLQFLFEYFSETQRNKGNFPGRFSGRQFSNSRSEMNVSTLELGDSALYLCASSLGLFLTGNTIYFGEGSWLTVV.

Of note for this clone: A much larger clone sits a single nucleotide away, making a read error possible. This chain connects TRBV13 to TRBJ1-1; 7 bases agree with TRBD1. V was pared by 6 bases and J by 1 base, with 2 bases of the junction left unmatched. Per germline, CDR1 PRHDT and CDR2 FYEKMQ (reference sequence). The CDR3 sequence is 13 residues long. This chain's CDR3 is CASSYRGNTEAFF. The CDR3 DNA is TGTGCCAGCAGTTACAGGGGGAACACTGAAGCTTTCTTT.

This clone was detected only once. The rearrangement links TRBV19 to TRBJ2-7; TRBD1 matches 8 bases. Germline CDR1 and CDR2: LNHDA and SQIVND (reference sequence). The CDR3 is 15 residues long. With 8 bases clipped from V and 0 bases from J, the junction kept 9 bases outside the gene matches. The CDR3 coding sequence is TGTGCCAGTTCAACCGGACAGGGTAGCTCCTACGAGCAGTACTTC. As protein: CASSTGQGSSYEQYF.

This clone appeared a single time. The CDR3 region is CASSHTSGWVYNEQFF. The CDR3 DNA sequence: TGTGCCAGCAGCCACACTAGCGGATGGGTGTACAATGAGCAGTTCTTC. The chain combines TRBV11-3 with TRBJ2-1; 8 nucleotides line up with TRBD2. Germline V gene data show CDR1 as SGHNT and CDR2 as YENEEA. V dropped 5 bases and J dropped 4; count of bases not matched to a gene: 10. The CDR3 consists of 16 residues.